This paragraph reports one T cell receptor (beta chain). What it binds is not known. Germline CDR1 and CDR2: SGHNT and YENEEA. The V end was cut by 4 bases, the J end by 5 bases, with 15 bases between. The CDR3 consists of 14 residues. This specimen belongs to a study of PD-1 blockade in classical Hodgkin lymphoma. Broader study findings: The study found complete responders had baseline diversity similar to newly diagnosed patients. Some patients began nivolumab under 1 year after ASCT. These patients were excluded from later analyses.

TCRdb keeps only in-frame clones here, not all; method: immunoSEQ multiplex PCR. The table records about 15,000 clones, 89% of them present only once. Time point indicated: cycle 4 day 1 (C4D1), after 6 weeks of nivolumab. Every patient was affected by relapse after autologous stem cell transplantation, while exposure to brentuximab vedotin was not uniform. PBMCs were thawed, and CD8+ T cells were then isolated from them by magnetic negative selection. Best response was recorded as complete response, partial response or progressive disease. Sequenced here: CD8+ T cells from blood, sampled before the fourth cycle of nivolumab. This clonotype originated in a human donor with classical Hodgkin lymphoma. This rearrangement joins TRBV11-3 to TRBJ2-7; D is perhaps TRBD2 (6 bases). The CDR3, as DNA: TGTGCCAGCAGCTCAGACCGGGAGACCCACGAGCAGTACTTC. Protein sequence: CASSSDRETHEQYF. Full variable domain (missing parts from reference TRBV11-3 and TRBJ2-7): EAGVVQSPRYKIIEKKQPVAFWCNPISGHNTLYWYLQNLGQGPELLIRYENEEAVDDSQLPKDRFSAERLKGVDSTLKIQPAELGDSAVYLCASSSDRETHEQYFGPGTRLTVT.